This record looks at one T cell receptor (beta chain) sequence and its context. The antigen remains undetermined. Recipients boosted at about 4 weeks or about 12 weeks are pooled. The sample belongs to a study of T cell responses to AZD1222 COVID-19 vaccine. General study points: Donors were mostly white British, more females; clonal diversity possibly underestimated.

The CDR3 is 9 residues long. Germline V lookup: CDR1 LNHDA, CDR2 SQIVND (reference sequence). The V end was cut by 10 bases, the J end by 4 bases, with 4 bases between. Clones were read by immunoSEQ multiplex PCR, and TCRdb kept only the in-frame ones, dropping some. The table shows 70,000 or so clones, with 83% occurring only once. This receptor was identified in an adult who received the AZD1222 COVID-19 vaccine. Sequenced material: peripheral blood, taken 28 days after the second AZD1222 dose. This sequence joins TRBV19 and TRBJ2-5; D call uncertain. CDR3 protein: CATPETQYF. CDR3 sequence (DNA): TGTGCCACCCCAGAGACCCAGTACTTC.